Included here is one TCR beta chain sequence, with context. Original processing methods: Using reference gene primer amplification, nucleated cell counts were estimated. Assay: immunoSEQ multiplex PCR; the TCRdb copy retains only in-frame clones and omits some. That table is the source of V, J and clone size, and D and trimming were worked out from the DNA. The sample has around 75,000 clones; roughly 88% are singletons. The data derive from a study of blood T cell repertoires in COVID-19. Study information: Samples taken during acute and convalescent COVID-19 were collected in the United States, Italy and Spain.

This CDR3 contains 12 residues. CDR1 is SGHNT and CDR2 is YYREEE in the germline V gene (reference sequence). Trimming shortened V by 4 bases and J by 3 bases, and 5 bases separated the two germline ends. This receptor was identified in a human donor in a cohort sampled during active COVID-19. The chain is built from TRBV5-4 and TRBJ2-1; D not resolved. Material: peripheral blood. The chain's CDR3 is CASSPYYNEQFF. The CDR3 DNA reads TGTGCCAGCAGCCCCTACTACAATGAGCAGTTCTTC.